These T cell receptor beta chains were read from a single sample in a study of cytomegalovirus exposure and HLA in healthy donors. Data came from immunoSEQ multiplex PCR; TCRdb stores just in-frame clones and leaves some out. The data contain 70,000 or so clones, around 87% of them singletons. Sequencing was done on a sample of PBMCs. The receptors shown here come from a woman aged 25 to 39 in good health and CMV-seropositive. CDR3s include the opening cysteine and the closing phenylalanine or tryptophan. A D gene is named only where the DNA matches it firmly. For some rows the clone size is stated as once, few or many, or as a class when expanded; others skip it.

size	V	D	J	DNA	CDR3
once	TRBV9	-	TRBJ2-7	TGTGCCAGCAGCGTAGGTGTGGGAGCCTACGAGCAGTACTTC	CASSVGVGAYEQYF
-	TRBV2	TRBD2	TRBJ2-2	TGTGCCAGCAGCGGAGAGCGGGAGAGGAACACCGGGGAGCTGTTTTTT	CASSGERERNTGELFF
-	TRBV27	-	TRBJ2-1	TGTGCCAGCTTATTACCCGGGACAACAACTAAGGGTCTTTGGAATGAGCAGTTCTTC	CASLLPGTTTKGLWNEQFF
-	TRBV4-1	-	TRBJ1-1	TGCGCCAGCAGCCAAGATCACAGGGAAGCTTTCTTT	CASSQDHREAFF
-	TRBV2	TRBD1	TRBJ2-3	TGTGCCAGCAGTGAAGAGGGGGCGAAAGATACGCAGTATTTT	CASSEEGAKDTQYF
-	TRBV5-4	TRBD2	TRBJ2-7	TGTGCCAGCAGCTCACCGGGTGGACTAGCGGGATCCTACGAGCAGTACTTC	CASSSPGGLAGSYEQYF
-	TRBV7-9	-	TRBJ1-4	TGTGCCAGCAGCTTAAGAAGGACAGCTAATGAAAAACTGTTTTTT	CASSLRRTANEKLFF
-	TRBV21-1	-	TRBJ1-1	TGTGCCAGCAGCATGGATGCCCTGGACAGGGAGACTGAAGCTTTCTTT	CASSMDALDRETEAFF
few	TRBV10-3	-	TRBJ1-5	TGTGCCATCAGTGTGGACAGCCGCAATCAGCCCCAGCATTTT	CAISVDSRNQPQHF
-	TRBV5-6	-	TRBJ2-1	TGTGCCAGCAGCTTGCTACTTTCCTACAATGAGCAGTTCTTC	CASSLLLSYNEQFF
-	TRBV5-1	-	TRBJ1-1	TGCGCCAGCAGCATTCAGGGGTTTGAAGCTTTCTTT	CASSIQGFEAFF
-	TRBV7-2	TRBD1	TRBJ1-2	TGTGCCAGCAGCTTCGAAGGGACAGTCTCTGGCTACACCTTC	CASSFEGTVSGYTF
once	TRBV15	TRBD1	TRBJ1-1	TGTGCCACCAGCAGAGTAACTACAGGGGGCCCTTACAACATGAACACTGAAGCTTTCTTT	CATSRVTTGGPYNMNTEAFF
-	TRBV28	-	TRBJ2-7	TGTGCCAGCACCACGAGTCTTTCCTACGAGCAGTACTTC	CASTTSLSYEQYF
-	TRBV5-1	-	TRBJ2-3	TGCGCCAGCAGCTTACTCTCTGAAAGCACAGATACGCAGTATTTT	CASSLLSESTDTQYF
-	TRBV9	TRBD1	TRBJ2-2	TGTGCCAGCAGCGTAGGAGGGACAGCGAACACCGGGGAGCTGTTTTTT	CASSVGGTANTGELFF
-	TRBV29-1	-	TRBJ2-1	TGCAGCGGCCCGGGGAGCTCCTACAATGAGCAGTTCTTC	CSGPGSSYNEQFF
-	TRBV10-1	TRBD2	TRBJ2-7	TGCGCCAGCGCCGGGGGATATCTAGCGGACTCCTACGAGCAGTACTTC	CASAGGYLADSYEQYF
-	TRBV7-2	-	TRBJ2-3	TGTGCCAGCAGCCCCCCGGGAGCCTACACAGATACGCAGTATTTT	CASSPPGAYTDTQYF
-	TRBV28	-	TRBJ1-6	TGTGCCAGCAGGCAGGCGGCCGGGAGGTCACCCCTCCACTTT	CASRQAAGRSPLHF
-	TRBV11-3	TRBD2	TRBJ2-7	TGTGCCAGCAGCCTCCGACTGAAAGCGGGATTGGCCTACGAGCAGTACTTC	CASSLRLKAGLAYEQYF
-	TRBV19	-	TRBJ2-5	TGTGCCAGTAGTAGTCGACAGGTACAAGAGACCCAGTACTTC	CASSSRQVQETQYF
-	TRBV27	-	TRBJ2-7	TGTGCCAGCAGTTTCGAACAGGGTATGCCCTACGAGCAGTACTTC	CASSFEQGMPYEQYF
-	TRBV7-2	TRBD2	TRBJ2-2	TGTGCCAGCAGCTTAGTCCGGACTAGCGGTGGGGCCGGGGAGCTGTTTTTT	CASSLVRTSGGAGELFF
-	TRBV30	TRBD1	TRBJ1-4	TGTGCCTGGAATACCAGACAGGGGGATAATGAAAAACTGTTTTTT	CAWNTRQGDNEKLFF
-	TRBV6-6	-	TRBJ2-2	TGTGCCAGCAGGGGCCGAGTGGGCACCGGGGAGCTGTTTTTT	CASRGRVGTGELFF
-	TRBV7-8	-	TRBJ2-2	TGTGCCAGCAGCCCCGGGACACGCACCGGGGAGCTGTTTTTT	CASSPGTRTGELFF
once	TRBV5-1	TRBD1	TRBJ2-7	TGCGCCAGCTGCCCTGGGACAGGTCTCGACGAGCAGTACTTC	CASCPGTGLDEQYF
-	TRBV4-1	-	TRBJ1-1	TGCGCCAGCAGCCAAGAGGGGAGAAACACTGAAGCTTTCTTT	CASSQEGRNTEAFF
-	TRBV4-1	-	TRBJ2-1	TGCGCCAGCAGCCAATTCTCTAACTACAATGAGCAGTTCTTC	CASSQFSNYNEQFF
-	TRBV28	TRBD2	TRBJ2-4	TGTGCCAGCAGCAGTAGCGGGACGGTAGCCAAAAACATTCAGTACTTC	CASSSSGTVAKNIQYF
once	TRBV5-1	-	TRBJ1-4	TGCGCCAGCAGCTTGTCAGGGACTAATGAAAAACTGTTTTTT	CASSLSGTNEKLFF
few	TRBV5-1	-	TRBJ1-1	TGTGCCAGCAGCTTAAGGGGAACTGAAGCTTTCTTT	CASSLRGTEAFF
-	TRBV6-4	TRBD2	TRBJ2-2	TGTGCCAGCACCGACGGGACTAGCACCGGGGAGCTGTTTTTT	CASTDGTSTGELFF
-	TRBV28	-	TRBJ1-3	TGTGCCAGCAGTTTACTGCAGGGCGGAAACACCATATATTTT	CASSLLQGGNTIYF
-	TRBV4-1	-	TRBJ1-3	TGCGCCAGCAGCCAAGCCAGGTTTGGAAACACCATATATTTT	CASSQARFGNTIYF
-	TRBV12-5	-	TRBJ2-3	TGTGCTAGTGGTACTATTCCGTATTTT	CASGTIPYF
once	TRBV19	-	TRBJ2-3	TGTGCCAGTAGCCACCGGGGTCGGTCAGATACGCAGTATTTT	CASSHRGRSDTQYF
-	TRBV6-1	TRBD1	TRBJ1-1	TGTGCCAGCAGGATTCAGGGGGAACTGAACACTGAAGCTTTCTTT	CASRIQGELNTEAFF
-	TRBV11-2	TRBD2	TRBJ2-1	TGTGCCAGCAGCTTATCTGGGGGGGACCTCAATGAGCAGTTCTTC	CASSLSGGDLNEQFF
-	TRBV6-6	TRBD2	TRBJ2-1	TGTGCCAGCACGGGGGGGGGAAATGAGCAGTTCTTC	CASTGGGNEQFF
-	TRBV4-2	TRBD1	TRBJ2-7	TGTGCCAGCAGCCAAGATAGCACAGGGGTCTACGAGCAGTACTTC	CASSQDSTGVYEQYF
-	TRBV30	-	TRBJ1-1	TGTGCCTGGAGTGTGAAGGGGGTGAACACTGAAGCTTTCTTT	CAWSVKGVNTEAFF
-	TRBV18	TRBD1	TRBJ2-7	TGTGCCAGCTCAGCAAGACAGGGAAGAAGGCACGAGCAGTACTTC	CASSARQGRRHEQYF
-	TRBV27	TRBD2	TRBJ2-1	TGTGCCAGCGCACTAGCGGGAGGGTACAATGAGCAGTTCTTC	CASALAGGYNEQFF
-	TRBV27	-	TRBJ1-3	TGTGCCAGCAGTTTAGGCAGGGGTGACACCATATATTTT	CASSLGRGDTIYF
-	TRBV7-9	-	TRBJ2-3	TGTGCCAGCAGCTTAGTCACGGGGTTCACAGATACGCAGTATTTT	CASSLVTGFTDTQYF
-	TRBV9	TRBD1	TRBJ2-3	TGTGCCAGCAGCCGCTCAGGGGGCATAGGGGCAGATACGCAGTATTTT	CASSRSGGIGADTQYF
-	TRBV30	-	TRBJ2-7	TGTGCCTGGAGTTCAGGACTCTCCTACGAGCAGTACTTC	CAWSSGLSYEQYF
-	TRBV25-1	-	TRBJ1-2	TGTGCCAGCAGTGAAAACAGGGTAAATGGCTACACCTTC	CASSENRVNGYTF
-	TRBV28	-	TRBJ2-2	TGTGCCAGCAGTTTCCCTGGACCTCCCGGGGGGCTGTTTTTT	CASSFPGPPGGLFF
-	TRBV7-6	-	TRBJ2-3	TGTGCCAGCAGCTTAGCGACAGGATCAGATACGCAGTATTTT	CASSLATGSDTQYF